Reported below is one TCR beta chain. As yet, its antigen is unknown. Each donor was nominally healthy when sampled (though unrecorded immune exposures were likely). This record belongs to a study of cytomegalovirus exposure and HLA in healthy donors. General study points: An analysis done earlier found most TCR beta V segments productive about 90% or about 30% of the time. Overall, approximately 180 TCR beta chains were annotated as cytomegalovirus-associated. A later analysis by the authors found several of the most significant clusters apparently linked to common viral pathogens.

The PCR contained 60 Vbeta and 13 Jbeta primers. Libraries were prepared by immunoSEQ multiplex PCR; TCRdb keeps only in-frame clonotypes and omits some of them. This listing includes roughly 100,000 clones. Germline CDR1 is MNHNY and CDR2 is SVGAGI (reference sequence). The ends lost 0 bases at V and 4 bases at J; junction bases unmatched: 3. This CDR3 is built from 15 residues. V usage is TRBV6-6 and J usage is TRBJ2-7; 10 positions match TRBD2. Sequenced: PBMCs. The receptor was derived from a man aged 35 to 55 in good health and CMV-seronegative. The CDR3 loop reads CASSYSSGGAYEQYF. DNA for the CDR3: TGTGCCAGCAGTTACTCGAGCGGGGGGGCGTACGAGCAGTACTTC.